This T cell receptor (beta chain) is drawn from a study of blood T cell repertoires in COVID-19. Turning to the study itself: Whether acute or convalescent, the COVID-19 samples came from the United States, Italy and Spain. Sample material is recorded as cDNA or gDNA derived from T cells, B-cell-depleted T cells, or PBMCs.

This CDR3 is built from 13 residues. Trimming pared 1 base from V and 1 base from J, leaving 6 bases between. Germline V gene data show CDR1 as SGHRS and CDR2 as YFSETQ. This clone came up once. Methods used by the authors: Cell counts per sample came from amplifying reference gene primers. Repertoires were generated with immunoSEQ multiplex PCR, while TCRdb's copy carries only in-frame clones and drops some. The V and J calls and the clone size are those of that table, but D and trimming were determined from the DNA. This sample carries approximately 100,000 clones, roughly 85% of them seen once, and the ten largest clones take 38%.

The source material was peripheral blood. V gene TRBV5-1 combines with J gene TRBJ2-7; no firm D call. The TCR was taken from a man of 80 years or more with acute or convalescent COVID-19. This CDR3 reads CASSLTPSYEQYF. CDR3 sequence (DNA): TGCGCCAGCAGCTTGACACCGTCCTACGAGCAGTACTTC.